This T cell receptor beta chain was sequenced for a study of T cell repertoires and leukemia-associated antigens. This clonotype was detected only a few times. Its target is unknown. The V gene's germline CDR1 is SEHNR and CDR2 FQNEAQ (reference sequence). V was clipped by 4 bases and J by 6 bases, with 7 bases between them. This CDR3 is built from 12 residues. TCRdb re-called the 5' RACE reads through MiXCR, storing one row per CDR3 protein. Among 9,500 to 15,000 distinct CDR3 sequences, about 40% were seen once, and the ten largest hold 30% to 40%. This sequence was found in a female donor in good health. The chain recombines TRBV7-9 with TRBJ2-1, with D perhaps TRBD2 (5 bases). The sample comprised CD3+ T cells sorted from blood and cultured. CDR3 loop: CASSWTSNEQFF. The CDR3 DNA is TGTGCCAGCAGCTGGACTTCCAATGAGCAGTTCTTC.